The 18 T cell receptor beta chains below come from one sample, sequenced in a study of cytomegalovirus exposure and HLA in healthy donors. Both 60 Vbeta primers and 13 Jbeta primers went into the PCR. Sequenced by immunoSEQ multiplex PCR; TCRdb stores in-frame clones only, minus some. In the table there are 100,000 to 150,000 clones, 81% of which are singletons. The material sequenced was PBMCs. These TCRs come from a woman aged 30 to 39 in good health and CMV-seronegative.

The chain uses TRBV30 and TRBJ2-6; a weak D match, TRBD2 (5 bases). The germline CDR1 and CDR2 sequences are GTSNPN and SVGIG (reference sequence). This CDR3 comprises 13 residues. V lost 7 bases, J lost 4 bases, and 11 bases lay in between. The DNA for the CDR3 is TGTGCCTCCCAGCTAGCCGGGGCCAACGTCCTGACTTTC. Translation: CASQLAGANVLTF.

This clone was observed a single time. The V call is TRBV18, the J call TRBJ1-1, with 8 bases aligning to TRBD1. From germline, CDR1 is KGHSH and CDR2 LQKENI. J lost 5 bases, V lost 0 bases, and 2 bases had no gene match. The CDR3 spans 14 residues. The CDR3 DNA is TGTGCCAGCTCACCACCGTACAGGGGGACTGAAGCTTTCTTT. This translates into CASSPPYRGTEAFF.

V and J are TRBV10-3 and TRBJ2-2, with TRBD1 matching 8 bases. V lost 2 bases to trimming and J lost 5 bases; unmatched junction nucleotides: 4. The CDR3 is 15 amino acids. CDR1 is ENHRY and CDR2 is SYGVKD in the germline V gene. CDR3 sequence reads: CAISEGRTGTGELFF. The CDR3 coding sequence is TGTGCCATCAGTGAGGGAAGGACAGGGACCGGGGAGCTGTTTTTT.

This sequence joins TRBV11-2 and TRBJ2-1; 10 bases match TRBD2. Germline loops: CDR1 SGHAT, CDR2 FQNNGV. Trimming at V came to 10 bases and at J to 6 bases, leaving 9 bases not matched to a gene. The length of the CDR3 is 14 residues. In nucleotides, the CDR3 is TGTGCCACCTCGGGACTAGCGAACTCCAATGAGCAGTTCTTC. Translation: CATSGLANSNEQFF.

The CDR3 sequence is CASSRGGVGYGYTF. In nucleotides, the CDR3 is TGTGCCAGCAGTAGGGGGGGGGTAGGCTATGGCTACACCTTC. The rearrangement links TRBV27 to TRBJ1-2; a weak D match, TRBD1 (6 bases). This CDR3 region has 14 residues. V dropped 5 bases and J dropped 4 bases, with 14 bases sitting between them. From germline, CDR1 is MNHEY and CDR2 SMNVEV (reference sequence).

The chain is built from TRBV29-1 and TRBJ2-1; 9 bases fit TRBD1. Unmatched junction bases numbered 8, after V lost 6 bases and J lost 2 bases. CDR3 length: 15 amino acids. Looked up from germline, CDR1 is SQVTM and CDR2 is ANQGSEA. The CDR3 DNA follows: TGCAGCGTCGCCCGGGGGACAGGGACCTACAATGAGCAGTTCTTC. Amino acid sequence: CSVARGTGTYNEQFF.

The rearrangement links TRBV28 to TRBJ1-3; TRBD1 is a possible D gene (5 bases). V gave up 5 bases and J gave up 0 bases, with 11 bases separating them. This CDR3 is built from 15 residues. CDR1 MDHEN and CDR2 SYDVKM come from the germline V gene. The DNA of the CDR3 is TGTGCCAGCAGTACCGGGGGTGCCTCTGGAAACACCATATATTTT. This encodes CASSTGGASGNTIYF.

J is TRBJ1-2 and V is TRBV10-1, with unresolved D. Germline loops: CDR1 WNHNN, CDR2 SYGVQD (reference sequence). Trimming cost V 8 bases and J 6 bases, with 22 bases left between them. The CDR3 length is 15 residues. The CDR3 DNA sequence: TGCGCCAGCCCCAGCCAGCCTCCAATTGAGGATGGCTACACCTTC. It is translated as CASPSQPPIEDGYTF.

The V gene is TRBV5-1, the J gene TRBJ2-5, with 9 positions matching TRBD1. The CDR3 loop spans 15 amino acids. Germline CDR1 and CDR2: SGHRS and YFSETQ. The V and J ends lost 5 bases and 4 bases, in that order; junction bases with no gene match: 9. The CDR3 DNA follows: TGCGCCAGCAGTGATGGCACAGGGGGCGGAGAGACCCAGTACTTC. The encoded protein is CASSDGTGGGETQYF. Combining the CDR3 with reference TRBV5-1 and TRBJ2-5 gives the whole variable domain KAGVTQTPRYLIKTRGQQVTLSCSPISGHRSVSWYQQTPGQGLQFLFEYFSETQRNKGNFPGRFSGRQFSNSRSEMNVSTLELGDSALYLCASSDGTGGGETQYFGPGTRLLVL.

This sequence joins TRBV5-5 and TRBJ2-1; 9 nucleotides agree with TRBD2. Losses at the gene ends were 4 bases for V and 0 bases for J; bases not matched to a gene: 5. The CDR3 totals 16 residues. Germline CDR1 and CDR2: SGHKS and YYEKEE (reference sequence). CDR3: CASSPGLATSYNEQFF. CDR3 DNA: TGTGCCAGCAGCCCAGGACTAGCGACCTCCTACAATGAGCAGTTCTTC.

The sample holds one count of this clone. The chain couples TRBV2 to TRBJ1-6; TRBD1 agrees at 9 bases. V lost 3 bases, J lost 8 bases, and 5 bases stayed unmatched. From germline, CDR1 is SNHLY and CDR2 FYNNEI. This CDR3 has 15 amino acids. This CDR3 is CASSEEDRGYSPLHF. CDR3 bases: TGTGCCAGCAGTGAGGAGGACAGGGGTTATTCACCCCTCCACTTT.

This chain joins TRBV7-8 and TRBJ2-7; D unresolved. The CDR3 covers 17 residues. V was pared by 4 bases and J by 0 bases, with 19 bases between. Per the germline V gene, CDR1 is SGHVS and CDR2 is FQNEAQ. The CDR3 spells CASSSHLVAGLSYEQYF. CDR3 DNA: TGTGCCAGCAGCTCCCACCTTGTGGCAGGCCTCTCCTACGAGCAGTACTTC.

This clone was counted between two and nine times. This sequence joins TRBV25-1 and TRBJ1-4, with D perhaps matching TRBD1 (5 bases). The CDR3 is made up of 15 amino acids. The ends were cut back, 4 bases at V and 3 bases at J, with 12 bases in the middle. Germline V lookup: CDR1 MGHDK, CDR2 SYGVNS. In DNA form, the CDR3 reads TGTGCCAGCAGTGGAGACAGTGCATCTAATGAAAAACTGTTTTTT. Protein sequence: CASSGDSASNEKLFF.

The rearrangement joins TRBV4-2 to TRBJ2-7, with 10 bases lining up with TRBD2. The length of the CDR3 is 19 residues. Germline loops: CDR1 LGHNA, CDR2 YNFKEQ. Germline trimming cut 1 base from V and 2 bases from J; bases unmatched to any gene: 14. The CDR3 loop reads CASSQARAASGSVAYEQYF. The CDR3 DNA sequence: TGTGCCAGCAGCCAAGCCCGCGCGGCTAGCGGGAGTGTAGCCTACGAGCAGTACTTC.

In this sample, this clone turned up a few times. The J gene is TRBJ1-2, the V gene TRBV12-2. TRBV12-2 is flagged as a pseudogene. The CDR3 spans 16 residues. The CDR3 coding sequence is TGTGCAAGTCGCTTAGCGGCTCTGGGAGGCGAGTGGGGCTACACCTTC. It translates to CASRLAALGGEWGYTF.

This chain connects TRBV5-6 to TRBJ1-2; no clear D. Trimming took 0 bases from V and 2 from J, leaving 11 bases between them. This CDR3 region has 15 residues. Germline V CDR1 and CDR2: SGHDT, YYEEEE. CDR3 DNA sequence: TGTGCCAGCAGCTTGGGCAGACAAATCAACTATGGCTACACCTTC. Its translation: CASSLGRQINYGYTF.

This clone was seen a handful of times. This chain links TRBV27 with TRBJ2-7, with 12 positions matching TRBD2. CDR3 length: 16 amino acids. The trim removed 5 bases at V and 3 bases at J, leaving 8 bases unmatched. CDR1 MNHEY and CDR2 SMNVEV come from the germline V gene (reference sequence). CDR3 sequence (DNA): TGTGCCAGCAGTAGACTCCTAGCGGGAGGGGACTACGAGCAGTACTTC. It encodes CASSRLLAGGDYEQYF.

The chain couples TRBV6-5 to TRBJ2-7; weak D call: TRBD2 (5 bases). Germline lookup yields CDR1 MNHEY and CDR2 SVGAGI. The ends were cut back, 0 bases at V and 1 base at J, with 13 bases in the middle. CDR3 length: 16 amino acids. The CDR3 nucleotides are TGTGCCAGCAGTTACTCATCCAGGAGGACTTCCTACGAGCAGTACTTC. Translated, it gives CASSYSSRRTSYEQYF.